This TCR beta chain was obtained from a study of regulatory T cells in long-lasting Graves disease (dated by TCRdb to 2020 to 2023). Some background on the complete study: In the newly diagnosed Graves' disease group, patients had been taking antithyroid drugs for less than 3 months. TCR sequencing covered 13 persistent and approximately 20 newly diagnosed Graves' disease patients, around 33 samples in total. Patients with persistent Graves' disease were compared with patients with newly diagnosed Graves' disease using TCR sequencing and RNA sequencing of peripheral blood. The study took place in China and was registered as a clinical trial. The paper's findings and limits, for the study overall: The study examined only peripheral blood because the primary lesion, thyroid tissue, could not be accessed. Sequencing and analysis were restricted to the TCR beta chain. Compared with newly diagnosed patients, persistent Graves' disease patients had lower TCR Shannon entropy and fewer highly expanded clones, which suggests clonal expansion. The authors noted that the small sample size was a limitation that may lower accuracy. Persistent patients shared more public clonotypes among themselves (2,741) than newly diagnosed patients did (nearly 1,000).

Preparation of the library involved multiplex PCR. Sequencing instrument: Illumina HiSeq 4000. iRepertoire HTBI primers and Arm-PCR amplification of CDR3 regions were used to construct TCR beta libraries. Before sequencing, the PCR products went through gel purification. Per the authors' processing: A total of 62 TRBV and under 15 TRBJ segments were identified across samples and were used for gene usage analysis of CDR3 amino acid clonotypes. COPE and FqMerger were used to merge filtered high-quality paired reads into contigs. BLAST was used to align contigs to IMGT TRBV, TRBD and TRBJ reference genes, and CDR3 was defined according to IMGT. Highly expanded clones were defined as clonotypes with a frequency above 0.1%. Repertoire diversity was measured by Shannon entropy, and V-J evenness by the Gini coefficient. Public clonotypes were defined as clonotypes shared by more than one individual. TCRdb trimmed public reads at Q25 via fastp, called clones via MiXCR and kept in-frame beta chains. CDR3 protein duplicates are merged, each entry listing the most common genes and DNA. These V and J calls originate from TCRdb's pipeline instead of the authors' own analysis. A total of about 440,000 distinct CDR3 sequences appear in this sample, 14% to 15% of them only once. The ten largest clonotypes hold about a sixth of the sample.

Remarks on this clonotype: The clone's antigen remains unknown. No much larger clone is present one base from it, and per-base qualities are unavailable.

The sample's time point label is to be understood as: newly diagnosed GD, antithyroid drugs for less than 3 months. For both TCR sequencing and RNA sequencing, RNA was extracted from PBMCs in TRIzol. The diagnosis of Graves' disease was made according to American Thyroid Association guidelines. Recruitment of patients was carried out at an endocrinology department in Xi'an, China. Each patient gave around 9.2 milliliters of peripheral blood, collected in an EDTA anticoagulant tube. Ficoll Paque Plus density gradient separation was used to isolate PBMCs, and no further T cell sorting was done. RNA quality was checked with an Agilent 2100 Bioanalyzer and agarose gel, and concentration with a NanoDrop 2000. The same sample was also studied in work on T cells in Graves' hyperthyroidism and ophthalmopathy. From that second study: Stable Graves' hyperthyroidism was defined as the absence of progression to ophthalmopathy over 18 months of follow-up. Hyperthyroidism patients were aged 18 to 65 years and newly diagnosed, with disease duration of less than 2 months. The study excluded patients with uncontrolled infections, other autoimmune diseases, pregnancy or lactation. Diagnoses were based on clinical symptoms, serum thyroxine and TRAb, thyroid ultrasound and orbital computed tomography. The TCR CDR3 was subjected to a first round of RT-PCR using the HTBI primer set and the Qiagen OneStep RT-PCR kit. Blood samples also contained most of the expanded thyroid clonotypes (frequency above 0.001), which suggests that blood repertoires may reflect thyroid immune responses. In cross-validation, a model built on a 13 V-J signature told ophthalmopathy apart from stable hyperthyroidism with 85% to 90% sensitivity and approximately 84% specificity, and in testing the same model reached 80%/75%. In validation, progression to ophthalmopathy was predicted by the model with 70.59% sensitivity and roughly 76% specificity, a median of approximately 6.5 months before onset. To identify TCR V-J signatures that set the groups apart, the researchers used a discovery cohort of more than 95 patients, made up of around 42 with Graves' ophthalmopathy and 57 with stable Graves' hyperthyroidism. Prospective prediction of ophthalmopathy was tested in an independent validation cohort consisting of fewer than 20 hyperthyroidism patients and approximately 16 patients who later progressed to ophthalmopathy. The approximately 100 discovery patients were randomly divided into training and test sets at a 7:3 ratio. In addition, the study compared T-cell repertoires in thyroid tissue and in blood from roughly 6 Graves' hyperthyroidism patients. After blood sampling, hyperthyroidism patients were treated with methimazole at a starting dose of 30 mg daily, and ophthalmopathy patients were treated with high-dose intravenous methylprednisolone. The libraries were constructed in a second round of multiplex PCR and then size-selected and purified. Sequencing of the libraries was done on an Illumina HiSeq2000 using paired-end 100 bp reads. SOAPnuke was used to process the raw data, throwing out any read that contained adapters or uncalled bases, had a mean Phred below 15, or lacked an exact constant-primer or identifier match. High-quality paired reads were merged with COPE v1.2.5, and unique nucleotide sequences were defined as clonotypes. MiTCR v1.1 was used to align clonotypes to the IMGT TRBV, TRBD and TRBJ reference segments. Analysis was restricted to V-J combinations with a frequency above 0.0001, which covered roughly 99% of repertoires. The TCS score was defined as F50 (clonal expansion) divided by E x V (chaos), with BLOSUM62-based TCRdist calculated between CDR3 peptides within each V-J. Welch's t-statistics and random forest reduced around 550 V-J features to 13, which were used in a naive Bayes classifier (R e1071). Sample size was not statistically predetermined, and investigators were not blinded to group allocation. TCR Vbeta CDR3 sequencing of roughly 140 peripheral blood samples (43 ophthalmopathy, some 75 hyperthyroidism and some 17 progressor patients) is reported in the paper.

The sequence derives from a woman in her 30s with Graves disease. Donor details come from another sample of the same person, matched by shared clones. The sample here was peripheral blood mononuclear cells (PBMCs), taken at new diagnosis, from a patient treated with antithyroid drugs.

The DNA sequence reads TGTGCCAGCAGCTCTGACAGGGAGATCAATCAGCCCCAGCATTTT. The translation is CASSSDREINQPQHF. Rearrangement joined TRBV6-1 to TRBJ1-5, with 7 central nucleotides matching TRBD1. The CDR3 starts with the cysteine, ends with the phenylalanine, and has 15 residues. Here the CDR3 DNA is all that survives: 45 bases in frame from base 1. After removal of 6 bases from V and 3 bases from J, the junction retains 8 bases not matched to a gene. The germline V gene provides CDR1 MNHNS and CDR2 SASEGT.